Listed below are T cell receptor beta chains from one sample, sequenced in a study of T cell changes during pregnancy in multiple sclerosis. Data came from immunoSEQ multiplex PCR; TCRdb stores just in-frame clones and leaves some out. The sample includes under 100,000 clones, around 96% of them seen just once. Specimen: peripheral blood, collected in the second trimester of pregnancy. Source of these receptors: a female donor with multiple sclerosis, enrolled in a pregnancy study. CDR3s include the opening cysteine and the closing phenylalanine or tryptophan. The D gene is left open where the match is weak. Rows give clone size only sometimes, using once, few, many, or a class for an expanded clone.

TRBV5-5	-	15	TRBJ2-3	TRBD2	TGTGCCAGCAGCCATCGACTAGCGGGCACAGATACGCAGTATTTT	CASSHRLAGTDTQYF
TRBV13	-	15	TRBJ2-7	TRBD2	TGTGCCAGCAGCTCCCGGACTAGCGGATCCTACGAGCAGTACTTC	CASSSRTSGSYEQYF
TRBV6-5	-	13	TRBJ1-2	-	TGTGCCAGCAGTTCTCCAGCTAACTATGGCTACACCTTC	CASSSPANYGYTF
TRBV9	-	13	TRBJ1-2	TRBD1	TGTGCCAGCAGGGAGGGGGCTACCAATGGCTACACCTTC	CASREGATNGYTF
TRBV5-4	-	14	TRBJ2-5	TRBD2	TGTGCCAGCAGCCCCGGACTAGTCCAAGAGACCCAGTACTTC	CASSPGLVQETQYF
TRBV7-9	few	14	TRBJ2-7	-	TGTGCCAGCAGCCCCGGGACAACCTCCTACGAGCAGTACTTC	CASSPGTTSYEQYF
TRBV30	-	16	TRBJ2-7	TRBD2	TGTGCCTGGAGCCCAGGTTGGAGCGGGACCTCCTACGAGCAGTACTTC	CAWSPGWSGTSYEQYF
TRBV6-1	-	15	TRBJ1-5	-	TGTGCCAGCAGTGAAGCAGTGGCAGGCAATCAGCCCCAGCATTTT	CASSEAVAGNQPQHF
TRBV11-2	-	15	TRBJ1-4	-	TGTGCCAGCAGCTTAGGTGTACGGGATAATGAAAAACTGTTTTTT	CASSLGVRDNEKLFF
TRBV7-8	-	15	TRBJ2-2	TRBD2	TGTGCCAGCCGGCGGGAGGGGGGGTACACCGGGGAGCTGTTTTTT	CASRREGGYTGELFF
TRBV2	-	13	TRBJ1-2	-	TGTGCCAGCAGTGAAGGGACAAGATATGGCTACACCTTC	CASSEGTRYGYTF
TRBV4-1	once	17	TRBJ2-1	-	TGCGCCAGCAGCCAAAGACCCGAAAGGGGTGGGTCCAATGAGCAGTTCTTC	CASSQRPERGGSNEQFF
TRBV5-1	-	12	TRBJ1-1	-	TGCGCCAGCAGTGGAGACAGCACTGAAGCTTTCTTT	CASSGDSTEAFF
TRBV9	-	15	TRBJ2-1	-	TGTGCCAGCAGCGTAGCAGTCCAGACATACAATGAGCAGTTCTTC	CASSVAVQTYNEQFF
TRBV30	-	13	TRBJ1-2	-	TGTGCCTGGAGTGCAGAAGTTAACTATGGCTACACCTTC	CAWSAEVNYGYTF
TRBV6-6	-	16	TRBJ2-5	TRBD2	TGTGCCAGCAGATCGCCCAGACTAGCGGAGGGGGAGACCCAGTACTTC	CASRSPRLAEGETQYF
TRBV2	-	14	TRBJ1-4	TRBD1	TGTGCCAACAGCGCGGGACAGGGCGGTGAAAAACTGTTTTTT	CANSAGQGGEKLFF
TRBV14	-	14	TRBJ2-1	-	TGTGCCAGCAGACCCTATTCTAGTACCAATGAGCAGTTCTTC	CASRPYSSTNEQFF
TRBV6-5	-	13	TRBJ1-1	-	TGTGCCAGCACCGCTAGTGGGAACACTGAAGCTTTCTTT	CASTASGNTEAFF
TRBV10-3	-	19	TRBJ1-2	-	TGTGCCATCAGTGTGGGTCTTCCGCAGGATGGAAATACTAACTATGGCTACACCTTC	CAISVGLPQDGNTNYGYTF
TRBV10-3	-	13	TRBJ1-4	-	TGTGCCATCAGTGAACAGGGACGGGAAAAACTGTTTTTT	CAISEQGREKLFF
TRBV5-1	-	15	TRBJ2-3	TRBD2	TGCGCCAGCACTCGTCTAGCGGGAGTGACAGATACGCAGTATTTT	CASTRLAGVTDTQYF
TRBV7-9	-	13	TRBJ2-7	-	TGTGCCAGCAGCTCCTCGGGGGCCTACGAGCAGTACTTC	CASSSSGAYEQYF
TRBV9	-	13	TRBJ2-7	TRBD1	TGTGCCAGCCTCCGGGACAGGGGCGACGAGCAGTACTTC	CASLRDRGDEQYF
TRBV30	-	14	TRBJ2-1	TRBD2	TGTGCCTGGAGGGGACTAGCGGGAGTAAACCTTAAGTTCTTC	CAWRGLAGVNLKFF
TRBV30	-	15	TRBJ2-2	-	TGTGCCTGGAGTGGTTTACAGGGCGTCAGCGGGGAGCTGTTTTTT	CAWSGLQGVSGELFF
TRBV6-5	-	15	TRBJ2-7	TRBD1	TGTGCCAGCAGTTACTCGGTTCACTCAGGGGGCGAGCAGTACTTC	CASSYSVHSGGEQYF
TRBV6-1	-	15	TRBJ2-3	-	TGTGCCAGCAGACTGTTCGGGAGTGACACAGATACGCAGTATTTT	CASRLFGSDTDTQYF
TRBV5-1	-	15	TRBJ2-1	TRBD1	TGCGCCAGCAGCGTACAGGGGGCCTCCTACAATGAGCAGTTCTTC	CASSVQGASYNEQFF
TRBV4-1	-	17	TRBJ2-3	TRBD1	TGCGCCAGCAGCCAATCCGGGACAGGGATCTACACAGATACGCAGTATTTT	CASSQSGTGIYTDTQYF
TRBV5-1	-	16	TRBJ2-1	TRBD2	TGCGCCAGCAGCTTAACTAGCGGGAGTCGGGGCAATGAGCAGTTCTTC	CASSLTSGSRGNEQFF
TRBV7-2	once	13	TRBJ1-1	-	TGTGCCAGCAGCTTAGGGGGCTCGGGTCGAGCTTTCTTT	CASSLGGSGRAFF
TRBV7-2	-	14	TRBJ1-1	-	TGTGCCAGCAGCTTAGGCATGGGGGCCACTGAAGCTTTCTTT	CASSLGMGATEAFF
TRBV18	-	14	TRBJ2-5	-	TGTGCCAGCTCACGTTCCCAGGGACAAGAGACCCAGTACTTC	CASSRSQGQETQYF
TRBV4-2	-	15	TRBJ2-1	TRBD2	TGTGCCAGCAGCTTCTCGCTAGCGGGGAACAATGAGCAGTTCTTC	CASSFSLAGNNEQFF
TRBV6-5	-	12	TRBJ1-1	-	TGTGCCAGCAGTCCCGAGGGCACTGAAGCTTTCTTT	CASSPEGTEAFF
TRBV9	-	14	TRBJ2-7	TRBD1	TGTGCCAGCAGCGGTCGACAGGGGTTCAACGAGCAGTACTTC	CASSGRQGFNEQYF
TRBV19	-	15	TRBJ1-5	-	TGTGCCAGTAGTATGTACACCCTCAGCAATCAGCCCCAGCATTTT	CASSMYTLSNQPQHF
TRBV5-1	once	14	TRBJ2-7	-	TGCGCCAGCAGCTCCCCCACTAGCTCGGGCGAGCAGTACTTC	CASSSPTSSGEQYF
TRBV28	-	12	TRBJ1-2	-	TGTGCCAGCAGTTTACAGGGGTATGGCTACACCTTC	CASSLQGYGYTF
TRBV30	-	14	TRBJ2-1	TRBD2	TGTGCCTGGATAGGTCTAGCGGGAATCAATGAGCAGTTCTTC	CAWIGLAGINEQFF
TRBV4-3	once	14	TRBJ1-1	-	TGCGCCAGCAGCCAAGATCTGAGGAACACTGAAGCTTTCTTT	CASSQDLRNTEAFF
TRBV4-2	-	15	TRBJ2-1	-	TGTGCCAGCAGCCAAGATCCGACTTCCTACAATGAGCAGTTCTTC	CASSQDPTSYNEQFF
TRBV30	-	17	TRBJ2-3	TRBD2	TGTGCCTGGAGTGGAGGACTAGCGGGAGGGTACACAGATACGCAGTATTTT	CAWSGGLAGGYTDTQYF
TRBV12-2	-	17	TRBJ1-1	-	TGTGCAAGTCGCTTAGCATTCGGGGGGCGCGCGTATACTGAAGCTTTCTTT	CASRLAFGGRAYTEAFF
TRBV5-4	once	14	TRBJ2-1	-	TGTGCCAGCAGCTTGTGGCTAGCGCATGCTGAGCAGTTCTTC	CASSLWLAHAEQFF
TRBV9	-	15	TRBJ2-1	TRBD1	TGTGCCAGCAGCGTAGGGACAGGGACACACAATGAGCAGTTCTTC	CASSVGTGTHNEQFF
TRBV6-5	-	12	TRBJ2-3	-	TGTGCCAGCAGTTACTCGAGGGATACGCAGTATTTT	CASSYSRDTQYF
TRBV7-8	-	17	TRBJ2-2	TRBD1	TGTGCCAGCAGCTTAGGAGTGGGGACAGGGAAACCCGGGGAGCTGTTTTTT	CASSLGVGTGKPGELFF
TRBV2	-	15	TRBJ2-1	TRBD2	TGTGCCAGCATCCCTGGGGAGGGCCCCTACAATGAGCAGTTCTTC	CASIPGEGPYNEQFF